This TCR beta chain was observed in a study of blood T cell repertoires in COVID-19. Study overall: Collection of acute and convalescent COVID-19 samples took place in the United States, Italy and Spain. From T cells, B-cell-depleted T cells, or PBMCs came the material, which was cDNA or gDNA.

Under the authors' procedure: Estimated nucleated cell counts came from reference gene primer amplification. Assay: immunoSEQ multiplex PCR; the TCRdb copy retains only in-frame clones and omits some. V and J calls and clone size are copied from that table; D and trimming were computed from the DNA. The sample lists 80,000 or so clones, roughly 73% seen once, with about a tenth in the top ten. In germline, CDR1 is SNHLY, CDR2 FYNNEI. The V and J ends lost 8 bases and 7 bases respectively, with 14 bases between them. The CDR3 is 13 amino acids. The sequenced sample consisted of peripheral blood. The clonotype originates from a human donor in a cohort sampled during active COVID-19. The genes are TRBV2 and TRBJ1-4; D gene uncertain. This CDR3 is CASLGGGSEKLFF. The DNA for the CDR3 is TGTGCCAGCCTGGGAGGCGGATCTGAAAAACTGTTTTTT.